The present entry profiles one T cell receptor beta chain with its context. Its antigen is currently not known. Per-base qualities were not stored, and no clone one base away is much larger. Reading the germline V gene gives CDR1 WSHSY and CDR2 SAAADI. The CDR3 holds 17 amino acids from the cysteine to the phenylalanine. CDR3 DNA is the only sequence kept; it has 51 bases, read in frame from the first base. V loses 5 bases, J loses 3 bases, and the germline ends lie 19 bases apart. The sample comes from a study of shared clonotypes between healthy human individuals (dated by TCRdb to 2018 to 2020). With respect to the entire study: The cohort comprised a couple of women and a few men aged 18 to 49 years. Per donor, leukapheresis produced somewhere between about 0.8 and 9.5 billion PBMCs. To increase sequencing depth and limit assay-specific biases, different laboratories used diverse techniques to prepare libraries and sequence TCR repertoires. For each donor, CD4 naive and CD4 memory were each run on three plates, CD8 naive on two plates, and CD8 memory on one plate. The study deeply sequenced blood TCR repertoires of about 5 healthy adults to estimate repertoire size and the extent of clonotype sharing between individuals. Paper-wide results and their limitations: Because the study included only a small number of donors, the genetic and exposure-history diversity represented was limited. Clonotypes shared by all four sorted-subset donors showed higher generation probabilities than non-shared clonotypes. Only blood was sampled, and tissue TCR repertoires likely differ from those in blood. Pairwise subsampling indicated that sequencing depth was expected to affect the degree of clonotype sharing among donors. Estimated clonotype richness was generally larger for naive than for memory subsets. Even with the large sequencing depth, rarefaction of the sorted-subset datasets indicated that sequencing was incomplete. About 5% of naive CD4, 3% to 3.5% of naive CD8, 2% to 2.5% of memory CD4, and 0.35% to 0.4% of memory CD8 clonotypes were shared across a few donors.

Using the deep immunoSEQ assay, TCR CDR3 regions were amplified from genomic DNA by multiplex PCR. For each cell subset, the extracted genomic DNA was distributed evenly across all wells of several immunoSEQ 96-well plates, and each plate served as one replicate. Each replicate PCR for sorted subsets received roughly 0.2 ug genomic DNA, equal to 28,000 or so T cell genomes. The purified libraries were quantified using a Qubit 3.0 fluorometer, sized with a Bioanalyzer 2100, and then quantified again using the KAPA Library Quantification kit. Every immunoSEQ 96-well plate was sequenced on a dedicated single-read 150-cycle Illumina NextSeq 550 flow cell. The authors processed their data as follows. Because the immunoSEQ output held only junctional sequences and lacked quality scores, the filtering could not match the filtering applied to full-length reads. Sequences were annotated with PyIR, a Python wrapper for IgBLAST v1.9, using IMGT germline references to assign V/J genes and CDR3. Reads were removed for weak V/J assignments (E-value above 1e-6), missing CDR3, stop codons, out-of-frame junctions, or ambiguous translated residues. V3J clonotypes were defined as sequences sharing an identical inferred V gene, J gene, and CDR3 amino acid sequence. To compute the percentage overlap between repertoires, the number of shared unique clonotypes was divided by the size of the smaller repertoire. Repertoire richness was assessed with RTK rarefaction, the Chao1 estimator, and Recon v2.1 estimates of unobserved clonotypes. For all TCRbeta clonotypes obtained by the gDNA method from a few donors, generation probabilities were computed with OLGA. TCRdb stores this immuneACCESS table with in-frame sequences only. Part of the clones is absent; in the studies checked, under half of the shortfall reflects unresolved V genes, and no reason is known for the rest. V and J calls and clone size are given by that table; D and trimming were obtained from the DNA. The sample records some 2,000,000 clones, about 95% of which are singletons. The ten largest account for 0.9% to 1.3% of the sample.

For the CD8 naive samples, CD45RO-negative cells were positively selected for CCR7, yielding a CD45RA+CCR7+ population from which TemRA cells were excluded. The donors were healthy, HIV-negative adults who had no recently reported acute infections or vaccinations. Every donor was a Caucasian adult living in Nashville, Tennessee, USA. Blood was collected by leukapheresis, and PBMCs were isolated by Ficoll-Histopaque density gradient centrifugation and then cryopreserved in liquid nitrogen vapor phase. Analytical flow cytometry was used to check the purity and quantity of every magnetically sorted T cell population. Genomic DNA was isolated from each sorted fraction and quantified by UV absorbance on a Nanodrop 2000c.

The sample consisted of naive CD8+ T cells sorted from blood. Interpreted using the paper, the cell subset or site label stands for: CD45RA+CCR7+. This clonotype was sampled from a man between 18 and 29 years old in good health. The chain couples TRBV10-2 to TRBJ1-4, with the identity of the D gene unclear. The CDR3 region has the sequence CASSPSNSLASNEKLFF. The DNA sequence reads TGCGCCAGCAGTCCCTCTAACTCCCTTGCATCTAATGAAAAACTGTTTTTT.